These T cell receptor beta chains were read from a single sample in a study of beta chain features in type 1 diabetes. Assay: immunoSEQ multiplex PCR; the TCRdb copy retains only in-frame clones and omits some. The sample has around 240,000 clones; 16% are singletons. Input material: naive CD4+ T cells from blood. The source of these receptors is a man between 25 and 39 years old with type 1 diabetes. Both conserved end residues are part of each CDR3. Fields, in order: J gene, D gene, V gene, clone size, CDR3 protein, CDR3 DNA. A D gene is named only where the DNA matches it firmly. Size values are once, few and many counts, or a class for expanded clones, and some rows have none.

J gene: TRBJ2-6
D gene: -
V gene: TRBV12-2
clone size: few
CDR3 protein: CASRFHNRTGSSGANVLTF
CDR3 DNA: TGTGCAAGTCGCTTTCATAACCGGACAGGGTCCTCTGGGGCCAACGTCCTGACTTTC

J gene: TRBJ2-5
D gene: -
V gene: TRBV28
clone size: -
CDR3 protein: CASRQTQETQYF
CDR3 DNA: TGTGCCAGCAGACAGACACAAGAGACCCAGTACTTC

J gene: TRBJ2-1
D gene: TRBD2
V gene: TRBV4-1
clone size: few
CDR3 protein: CASSQDSGSSSYNEQFF
CDR3 DNA: TGCGCCAGCAGCCAAGATAGCGGGAGTTCTTCCTACAATGAGCAGTTCTTC

J gene: TRBJ2-1
D gene: -
V gene: TRBV29-1
clone size: few
CDR3 protein: CSVAPARNNEQFF
CDR3 DNA: TGCAGCGTTGCGCCAGCTAGAAACAATGAGCAGTTCTTC

J gene: TRBJ2-5
D gene: -
V gene: TRBV9
clone size: -
CDR3 protein: CASSPRPRETQYF
CDR3 DNA: TGTGCCAGCAGCCCTCGCCCTCGGGAGACCCAGTACTTC

J gene: TRBJ2-7
D gene: -
V gene: TRBV7-9
clone size: few
CDR3 protein: CASSPPKAYEQYF
CDR3 DNA: TGTGCCAGCAGCCCCCCGAAGGCCTACGAGCAGTACTTC

J gene: TRBJ2-7
D gene: -
V gene: TRBV30
clone size: few
CDR3 protein: CAWSRTGSAVVYEQYF
CDR3 DNA: TGTGCCTGGAGTCGTACAGGGTCGGCCGTAGTCTACGAGCAGTACTTC

J gene: TRBJ2-7
D gene: -
V gene: TRBV4-1
clone size: few
CDR3 protein: CASSQQGLTYEQYF
CDR3 DNA: TGCGCCAGCAGCCAACAGGGCCTGACCTACGAGCAGTACTTC

J gene: TRBJ2-3
D gene: TRBD2
V gene: TRBV5-6
clone size: -
CDR3 protein: CASSFSTTSSGPSTDTQYF
CDR3 DNA: TGTGCCAGCAGCTTCTCAACAACGTCTAGCGGGCCTAGCACAGATACGCAGTATTTT

J gene: TRBJ2-7
D gene: -
V gene: TRBV27
clone size: once
CDR3 protein: CASSFSQGPYEQYF
CDR3 DNA: TGTGCCAGCAGTTTCAGTCAGGGCCCCTACGAGCAGTACTTC

J gene: TRBJ2-2
D gene: -
V gene: TRBV28
clone size: -
CDR3 protein: CASSLVRFTGELFF
CDR3 DNA: TGTGCCAGCAGTTTAGTACGGTTCACCGGGGAGCTGTTTTTT

J gene: TRBJ2-3
D gene: -
V gene: TRBV7-6
clone size: few
CDR3 protein: CASSLDREEGTDTQYF
CDR3 DNA: TGTGCCAGCAGCCTAGACAGGGAGGAGGGCACAGATACGCAGTATTTT

J gene: TRBJ2-1
D gene: TRBD2
V gene: TRBV4-3
clone size: few
CDR3 protein: CASSQGLAGYNEQFF
CDR3 DNA: TGCGCCAGCAGCCAAGGTCTAGCGGGATACAATGAGCAGTTCTTC

J gene: TRBJ2-5
D gene: -
V gene: TRBV29-1
clone size: few
CDR3 protein: CSVAGGRLETQYF
CDR3 DNA: TGCAGCGTCGCTGGGGGGAGATTAGAGACCCAGTACTTC

J gene: TRBJ2-7
D gene: -
V gene: TRBV7-9
clone size: few
CDR3 protein: CASSLAQASSYEQYF
CDR3 DNA: TGTGCCAGCAGCTTAGCGCAGGCCAGCTCCTACGAGCAGTACTTC

J gene: TRBJ1-4
D gene: -
V gene: TRBV30
clone size: few
CDR3 protein: CACRDRTNEKLFF
CDR3 DNA: TGTGCCTGCCGGGACCGAACTAATGAAAAACTGTTTTTT

J gene: TRBJ2-1
D gene: -
V gene: TRBV7-3
clone size: few
CDR3 protein: CASSPSPSNEQFF
CDR3 DNA: TGTGCCAGCAGCCCAAGCCCGTCCAATGAGCAGTTCTTC